Following are 26 T cell receptor beta chains from one sample sequenced in a study of read filtering for tumor transcriptome and immune sequencing (dated by TCRdb to 2019 to 2021). TCRdb names Illumina HiSeq 4000 as the instrument used. TCR libraries were built from roughly 370 ng RNA with the Immunoverse kit, using molecular barcoded adaptors covering alpha/delta and beta/gamma chains. In-frame beta chains were kept once TCRdb had trimmed the public reads at Q25 with fastp and called clones with MiXCR. For every CDR3 protein sequence, its rows merge into one entry that carries the most common genes and DNA. The sample table records tens of thousands of distinct CDR3 sequences; 20% to 25% of these occur just once. The ten biggest clones cover roughly 15% of the sample. Sequencing used a population of CD138-negative cells sorted from bone marrow. Explained via the paper, the cell subset or site label denotes: bone marrow mononuclear cells depleted of CD138+ plasma/myeloma cells by negative magnetic selection. The source of these receptors is a donor at least 40 years old with multiple myeloma.

This clonotype occurred many times. J is TRBJ2-7 and V is TRBV20-1; D is unclear. Germline V lookup: CDR1 DFQATT, CDR2 SNEGSKA (reference sequence). V was shortened by 0 bases and J by 1 base, with 7 bases between the two germline ends. The CDR3 extends over 13 amino acids. The CDR3 sequence is CSARDSVSYEQYF. CDR3 DNA sequence: TGCAGTGCTAGAGACTCGGTTTCCTACGAGCAGTACTTC.

The sample holds many counts of this clonotype. CDR3 coding DNA: TGCAGCGTTGTGGGCACGCAAGAGACCCAGTACTTC. It specifies CSVVGTQETQYF. The V gene is TRBV29-1, the J gene TRBJ2-5; D gene ambiguous. This CDR3 is built from 12 residues. The germline V and J ends were trimmed by 4 bases and 2 bases, with 8 bases remaining between them. In germline, CDR1 is SQVTM, CDR2 ANQGSEA.

This clonotype was detected many times. In DNA form, the CDR3 reads TGTGCCAGTAGTACCCCGGGTTTCTCCTACGAGCAGTACTTC. Protein sequence: CASSTPGFSYEQYF. This chain links TRBV19 with TRBJ2-7; D is undetermined. V lost 4 bases and J 0 bases, leaving 10 bases between the germline ends. In germline, CDR1 is LNHDA, CDR2 SQIVND (reference sequence). The CDR3 length is 14 residues.

The sample holds many counts of this clonotype. The rearrangement links TRBV6-2 or TRBV6-3 to TRBJ2-7; D is uncertain. V was trimmed by 2 bases and J by 2 bases, leaving 10 bases between them. This CDR3 has 14 residues. CDR1 is MNHEY, CDR2 SVGEGT, per germline. Here the CDR3 reads CASSYGGTTYEQYF. CDR3 DNA sequence: TGTGCCAGCAGTTACGGCGGCACCACCTACGAGCAGTACTTC.

The chain has TRBV7-3 and TRBJ2-2; D not certain. CDR3 length: 14 amino acids. Germline lookup yields CDR1 SGHTA and CDR2 FQGTGA. V gave up 0 bases and J gave up 0 bases, with 2 bases separating them. In nucleotides, the CDR3 is TGTGCCAGCAGCTTAACCCCGAACACCGGGGAGCTGTTTTTT. Protein sequence: CASSLTPNTGELFF.

J is TRBJ1-6 and V is TRBV28; D not certain. Germline V lookup: CDR1 MDHEN, CDR2 SYDVKM. This CDR3 contains 14 residues. V shed 6 bases and J shed 7 bases, with 13 bases lying between them. The CDR3 coding sequence is TGTGCCAGCAGAGGGTCCGAACTAAATTCACCCCTCCACTTT. Amino acids: CASRGSELNSPLHF.

This clonotype ranks as medium-sized. The CDR3 nucleotides are TGTGCCAGCAGCCCTGGGGATAAGGAGCAGTACTTC. Translating gives CASSPGDKEQYF. The V gene is TRBV2, the J gene TRBJ2-7; no clear D. Germline V gene sequence: CDR1 SNHLY, CDR2 FYNNEI. This CDR3 is 12 amino acids long. V gave up 6 bases and J gave up 7 bases, with 13 bases separating them. The full variable domain, its missing parts supplied by reference TRBV2 and TRBJ2-7, is EPEVTQTPSHQVTQMGQEVILRCVPISNHLYFYWYRQILGQKVEFLVSFYNNEISEKSEIFDDQFSVERPDGSNFTLKIRSTKLEDSAMYFCASSPGDKEQYFGPGTRLTVT.

This clonotype came up many times. One end of the junction is discordant with germline, which a read error may explain. The CDR3 DNA reads TGCGTCAGCAGCATATTTGAAGGGTCCCAAGAGACCCAGTACTTC. This translates into CVSSIFEGSQETQYF. The J gene is TRBJ2-5, the V gene TRBV5-1; D ambiguous. Germline CDR1 and CDR2: SGHRS and YFSETQ. This CDR3 spans 15 amino acids.

This clonotype was picked up many times. The rearrangement links TRBV20-1 to TRBJ2-7; TRBD2 matches 13 bases. The junction had 5 bases not matched to a gene; V was cut back by 0 bases and J by 0 bases. The CDR3 has 17 residues. Germline CDR1 reads DFQATT; CDR2 reads SNEGSKA (reference sequence). The CDR3 spells CSARDPGTSGNSYEQYF. The DNA for the CDR3 is TGCAGTGCTAGAGATCCGGGGACTAGCGGGAACTCCTACGAGCAGTACTTC.

J is TRBJ2-1 and V is TRBV7-2; D is perhaps TRBD2 (5 bases). The germline CDR1 and CDR2 sequences are SGHTA and FQGNSA. This CDR3 region has 13 residues. Trimming removed 3 bases from V and 8 bases from J, with 11 bases in between. The CDR3 region has the DNA TGTGCCAGCAGCTTTCCTAGCCCCCATGAGCAGTTCTTC. Protein: CASSFPSPHEQFF.

This clonotype was seen many times. The rearrangement links TRBV7-2 to TRBJ2-1; D possibly corresponds to TRBD1 (5 bases). Trimming took off 2 bases at V and 6 bases at J, with 14 bases between the two ends. This CDR3 has 15 residues. The germline gives CDR1 SGHTA, CDR2 FQGNSA. The CDR3 nucleotides read TGTGCCAGCAGCTTAAATAGGGTACAGGCCAATGAGCAGTTCTTC. Translated: CASSLNRVQANEQFF.

In this sample, this clonotype turned up many times. The V and J genes are TRBV20-1 and TRBJ2-5; the match to TRBD2 covers 7 bases. V lost 0 bases to trimming and J lost 3 bases; unmatched junction nucleotides: 10. Germline CDR1 and CDR2: DFQATT and SNEGSKA (reference sequence). This CDR3 is 16 amino acids long. The CDR3 nucleotides are TGCAGTGCTAGAGATTGGAATAGCGGGCTCAAAGAGACCCAGTACTTC. As protein: CSARDWNSGLKETQYF.

This clonotype was observed at least ten times. The chain uses TRBV30 and TRBJ2-1; TRBD1 matches at 9 bases. The CDR3 sequence is 15 residues long. CDR1 is GTSNPN, CDR2 SVGIG, per germline (reference sequence). After removal of 4 bases from V and 3 bases from J, the junction contained 7 bases not matched to a gene. The DNA of the CDR3 is TGTGCCTGGACTCCCCCGGGACAGGGCTACAATGAGCAGTTCTTC. Residues: CAWTPPGQGYNEQFF.

This clonotype was recorded many times. The V and J genes are TRBV5-5 and TRBJ2-3; D gene uncertain. Trimming shortened V by 3 bases and J by 4 bases, and 15 bases separated the two germline ends. Germline V gene lookup returns CDR1 SGHKS and CDR2 YYEKEE (reference sequence). The CDR3 has 15 amino acids. CDR3 coding DNA: TGTGCCAGCAGCTGGGCCCGGTCTTCGGCAGATACGCAGTATTTT. Amino acid sequence: CASSWARSSADTQYF. Combining the CDR3 with reference TRBV5-5 and TRBJ2-3 gives the whole variable domain DAGVTQSPTHLIKTRGQQVTLRCSPISGHKSVSWYQQVLGQGPQFIFQYYEKEERGRGNFPDRFSARQFPNYSSELNVNALLLGDSALYLCASSWARSSADTQYFGPGTRLTVL.

This clonotype was found many times. The CDR3: CASWGRDRGIYEQYF. The CDR3 DNA reads TGTGCCAGCTGGGGGCGGGACAGGGGGATTTACGAGCAGTACTTC. V is TRBV28 and J is TRBJ2-7, with 11 bases that match TRBD1. The germline V gene has CDR1 MDHEN and CDR2 SYDVKM. With 8 bases clipped from V and 4 bases from J, the junction kept 10 bases outside the gene matches. This CDR3 is 15 amino acids long.

This clonotype was counted ten times or more. The V gene is TRBV2, the J gene TRBJ2-7, with TRBD2 as a possible D gene (5 bases). The CDR3 extends over 15 amino acids. Germline CDR1 and CDR2: SNHLY and FYNNEI. V lost 1 base, J lost 0 bases, and 10 bases lay in between. CDR3 nucleotide sequence: TGTGCCAGCAGTGAAGGCGGGTCTTACTCCTACGAGCAGTACTTC. Translation gives CASSEGGSYSYEQYF. Full variable domain (outside the CDR3, taken from reference TRBV2 and TRBJ2-7): EPEVTQTPSHQVTQMGQEVILRCVPISNHLYFYWYRQILGQKVEFLVSFYNNEISEKSEIFDDQFSVERPDGSNFTLKIRSTKLEDSAMYFCASSEGGSYSYEQYFGPGTRLTVT.

This clonotype was counted ten times or more. The chain is built from TRBV7-3 and TRBJ2-3; D gene ambiguous. This CDR3 is built from 14 residues. The ends were cut back, 3 bases at V and 2 bases at J, with 9 bases in the middle. Germline CDR1 SGHTA, CDR2 FQGTGA. CDR3 loop: CASSLAIHTDTQYF. The CDR3 DNA reads as TGTGCCAGCAGCTTGGCTATCCACACAGATACGCAGTATTTT.

Many counts were recorded for this clonotype. The rearrangement uses TRBV5-1 and TRBJ2-7; D is unclear. The length of the CDR3 is 14 residues. Germline-derived CDR1 and CDR2 are SGHRS and YFSETQ. The V gene lost 2 bases and the J gene lost 0 bases, with 9 bases spanning the gap. CDR3 loop: CASSLEFVSYEQYF. The CDR3 DNA reads TGCGCCAGCAGCTTAGAGTTTGTCTCCTACGAGCAGTACTTC.

About this clonotype itself: At one end, the junction sequence differs from germline, possibly due to a read error. V and J are TRBV15 and TRBJ2-1, with 8 bases aligning to TRBD2. Germline-derived CDR1 and CDR2 are LNHNV and YYDKDF (reference sequence). This CDR3 is built from 15 residues. CDR3 sequence (DNA): TGTGCCACCAGCAGGGATCGAGCGGGAGTTAATGACCAGTTCTTC. Its protein product is CATSRDRAGVNDQFF.

In this sample, this clonotype turned up many times. The genes are TRBV2 and TRBJ2-2; possibly TRBD1 for D (7 bases). Trimming stripped 5 bases from V and 4 bases from J, with 17 bases between. CDR1 SNHLY and CDR2 FYNNEI come from the germline V gene. This CDR3 comprises 16 residues. The CDR3 DNA reads as TGTGCCAGCAGTCCCCGGGAGCAGGGGGGCACCGGGGAGCTGTTTTTT. It translates to CASSPREQGGTGELFF.

This clonotype has ten or more counts. The CDR3 sequence: CSAPRAQGRSRNEQFF. The CDR3 DNA follows: TGCAGTGCCCCAAGGGCCCAGGGGCGATCCAGGAATGAGCAGTTCTTC. The rearrangement uses TRBV20-1 and TRBJ2-1; D possibly corresponds to TRBD1 (6 bases). Per germline, CDR1 DFQATT and CDR2 SNEGSKA (reference sequence). This CDR3 comprises 16 residues. Between the trimmed V and J ends, which lost 6 bases and 7 bases, there was a span of 25 bases.

At least ten counts were recorded for this clonotype. This chain joins TRBV9 and TRBJ2-3, with D unresolved. Trimming took 4 bases from V and 5 from J, leaving 11 bases between them. CDR1 is SGDLS, CDR2 YYNGEE, per germline. This CDR3 spans 13 amino acids. The CDR3 nucleotides read TGTGCCAGCAGCCGTAGTGTAGGAGATACGCAGTATTTT. It translates to CASSRSVGDTQYF.

In its sample, this clonotype was seen many times. This chain connects TRBV7-2 to TRBJ2-5, with TRBD2 matching 11 bases. The CDR3 is made up of 18 amino acids. CDR1 SGHTA and CDR2 FQGNSA come from the germline V gene. The V gene end was trimmed by 2 bases and the J gene end by 1 base; junction bases not matched to a gene: 9. For the CDR3, the DNA is TGTGCCAGCAGCTTAAGGGGGCCGGGACTAGCGGCCCAAGAGACCCAGTACTTC. It is translated as CASSLRGPGLAAQETQYF.

In its sample, this clonotype was seen once. With a much larger clone just one base away, this may be a read error. The chain joins TRBV11-2 to TRBJ2-5; possibly TRBD2 for D (5 bases). This CDR3 spans 15 amino acids. The V end lost 5 bases, the J end lost 0 bases, and 13 bases lay between the germline ends. Germline assignment: CDR1 SGHAT and CDR2 FQNNGV. The DNA for the CDR3 is TGTGCCAGCAGCCGTAGCGAACCGTACCAAGAGACCCAGTACTTC. This gives the protein CASSRSEPYQETQYF.

This clonotype was counted ten times or more. Given the absence of the conserved phenylalanine or tryptophan at the CDR3 end, a read error is likely. The V and J genes are TRBV4-2 and TRBJ2-2; D gene uncertain. The ends were cut back, 1 base at V and 2 bases at J, with 5 bases in the middle. The CDR3 is made up of 14 amino acids. In germline, CDR1 is LGHNA, CDR2 YNFKEQ. This CDR3 is CASSQGLNTGELFY. Written as DNA, the CDR3 is TGTGCCAGCAGCCAAGGACTTAACACCGGGGAGCTGTTTTAT.

As to this clonotype: A clone one base away is much larger, so this may be a read error. V usage is TRBV20-1 and J usage is TRBJ2-3; TRBD2 matches at 10 bases. CDR3 length equals 14 residues. The germline CDR1 and CDR2 sequences are DFQATT and SNEGSKA (reference sequence). The CDR3 spells CSATSGRATDTQDF. The DNA of the CDR3 is TGCAGTGCTACAAGCGGGAGGGCCACAGATACGCAGGATTTT.